This T cell receptor (beta chain) was retrieved from a study of OX40 agonist ivuxolimab in advanced cancers. Study outcomes and limitations: At 0.1 to 3.0 mg/kg and by week 6, CD4+ and CD8+ T cells in the blood had expanded clonally.

TCRdb's table, derived via immunoSEQ multiplex PCR, lists solely in-frame clones and lacks some. Among around 60,000 clones listed, roughly 87% were seen once. About this clone: Its antigen is unknown.

The receptor comes from an adult with an advanced solid tumor such as melanoma, head and neck, liver or kidney cancer. The sample was CD4+ or CD8+ T cells sorted from blood, taken in a trial of the OX40 agonist ivuxolimab.

Here the CDR3 DNA reads TGTGCCAGCAGCCAGAGGGATACCGGGGCCAACGTCCTGACTTTC. Protein product: CASSQRDTGANVLTF. V usage is TRBV7-9 and J usage is TRBJ2-6; D possibly corresponds to TRBD2 (5 bases). CDR1 is SEHNR, CDR2 FQNEAQ, per germline (reference sequence). Trimming stripped 5 bases from V and 4 bases from J, with 12 bases between. The length of the CDR3 is 15 residues.